The source of this TCR beta chain is a study of T cell changes during pregnancy in multiple sclerosis. TCRdb's table, derived via immunoSEQ multiplex PCR, lists solely in-frame clones and lacks some. In the table there are around 55,000 clones, 90% of which are singletons. The length of the CDR3 is 14 residues. From germline, CDR1 is SGHNT and CDR2 YENEEA. J gave up 2 bases and V 1 base, and 0 bases lay outside the gene matches. This chain uses TRBV11-3 with TRBJ2-5; TRBD1 agrees at 8 bases. The clonotype originates from a female donor with multiple sclerosis, enrolled in a pregnancy study. Sequencing used CD4+ T cells from peripheral blood mononuclear cells, obtained in the first trimester of pregnancy. In DNA form, the CDR3 reads TGTGCCAGCAGCTTAGGACAGGGGCAAGAGACCCAGTACTTC. It is translated as CASSLGQGQETQYF.